The 3 T cell receptor beta chains below all came from one sample that was sequenced in a study of blood T cells in healthy people across ages. The second PCR ran roughly 7 to 11 cycles with a sample-barcoded 5' primer and J-beta primers. Via MiXCR, TCRdb re-called the 5' RACE reads, giving one row per CDR3 protein. The sample gives roughly 1,700,000 distinct CDR3 sequences, about 28% of which show up once; 7.7% is in the top ten. Sample: blood. These receptors were collected from a woman in her twenties or thirties in good health.

This clonotype was seen only a few times. In DNA form, the CDR3 reads TGTGCCAGCTCACCGATGGGGCGTCAGCCCCAGCATTTT. Protein sequence: CASSPMGRQPQHF. The chain links TRBV18 to TRBJ1-5; the D gene is possibly TRBD1 (5 bases). Per the germline V gene, CDR1 is KGHSH and CDR2 is LQKENI. The CDR3 totals 13 residues. With 3 bases removed from V and 6 bases from J, the gap between germline ends came to 9 bases.

This clonotype was observed a handful of times. The chain employs TRBV7-2 and TRBJ2-7, with D possibly TRBD2 on 5 matching bases. Trimming took 5 bases from V and 3 from J, leaving 17 bases between them. The CDR3 has 15 residues. Germline loops: CDR1 SGHTA, CDR2 FQGNSA. The CDR3 nucleotides read TGTGCCAGCAGCCGGAGGACGGCGAACAGCTACGAGCAGTACTTC. Translating gives CASSRRTANSYEQYF. Using reference TRBV7-2 and TRBJ2-7 for the parts outside the CDR3, the full variable domain is GAGVSQSPSNKVTEKGKDVELRCDPISGHTALYWYRQSLGQGLEFLIYFQGNSAPDKSGLPSDRFSAERTGGSVSTLTIQRTQQEDSAVYLCASSRRTANSYEQYFGPGTRLTVT.

The chain uses TRBV5-1 and TRBJ2-1, with 9 bases lining up with TRBD1. V was pared by 4 bases and J by 8 bases, with 10 bases of the junction left unmatched. The germline V gene encodes CDR1 SGHRS and CDR2 YFSETQ. The CDR3 spans 15 residues. CDR3 DNA sequence: TGCGCCAGCAGCGTCACAGGGGGCGAGTACGATGAGCAGTTCTTC. Its translation is CASSVTGGEYDEQFF.